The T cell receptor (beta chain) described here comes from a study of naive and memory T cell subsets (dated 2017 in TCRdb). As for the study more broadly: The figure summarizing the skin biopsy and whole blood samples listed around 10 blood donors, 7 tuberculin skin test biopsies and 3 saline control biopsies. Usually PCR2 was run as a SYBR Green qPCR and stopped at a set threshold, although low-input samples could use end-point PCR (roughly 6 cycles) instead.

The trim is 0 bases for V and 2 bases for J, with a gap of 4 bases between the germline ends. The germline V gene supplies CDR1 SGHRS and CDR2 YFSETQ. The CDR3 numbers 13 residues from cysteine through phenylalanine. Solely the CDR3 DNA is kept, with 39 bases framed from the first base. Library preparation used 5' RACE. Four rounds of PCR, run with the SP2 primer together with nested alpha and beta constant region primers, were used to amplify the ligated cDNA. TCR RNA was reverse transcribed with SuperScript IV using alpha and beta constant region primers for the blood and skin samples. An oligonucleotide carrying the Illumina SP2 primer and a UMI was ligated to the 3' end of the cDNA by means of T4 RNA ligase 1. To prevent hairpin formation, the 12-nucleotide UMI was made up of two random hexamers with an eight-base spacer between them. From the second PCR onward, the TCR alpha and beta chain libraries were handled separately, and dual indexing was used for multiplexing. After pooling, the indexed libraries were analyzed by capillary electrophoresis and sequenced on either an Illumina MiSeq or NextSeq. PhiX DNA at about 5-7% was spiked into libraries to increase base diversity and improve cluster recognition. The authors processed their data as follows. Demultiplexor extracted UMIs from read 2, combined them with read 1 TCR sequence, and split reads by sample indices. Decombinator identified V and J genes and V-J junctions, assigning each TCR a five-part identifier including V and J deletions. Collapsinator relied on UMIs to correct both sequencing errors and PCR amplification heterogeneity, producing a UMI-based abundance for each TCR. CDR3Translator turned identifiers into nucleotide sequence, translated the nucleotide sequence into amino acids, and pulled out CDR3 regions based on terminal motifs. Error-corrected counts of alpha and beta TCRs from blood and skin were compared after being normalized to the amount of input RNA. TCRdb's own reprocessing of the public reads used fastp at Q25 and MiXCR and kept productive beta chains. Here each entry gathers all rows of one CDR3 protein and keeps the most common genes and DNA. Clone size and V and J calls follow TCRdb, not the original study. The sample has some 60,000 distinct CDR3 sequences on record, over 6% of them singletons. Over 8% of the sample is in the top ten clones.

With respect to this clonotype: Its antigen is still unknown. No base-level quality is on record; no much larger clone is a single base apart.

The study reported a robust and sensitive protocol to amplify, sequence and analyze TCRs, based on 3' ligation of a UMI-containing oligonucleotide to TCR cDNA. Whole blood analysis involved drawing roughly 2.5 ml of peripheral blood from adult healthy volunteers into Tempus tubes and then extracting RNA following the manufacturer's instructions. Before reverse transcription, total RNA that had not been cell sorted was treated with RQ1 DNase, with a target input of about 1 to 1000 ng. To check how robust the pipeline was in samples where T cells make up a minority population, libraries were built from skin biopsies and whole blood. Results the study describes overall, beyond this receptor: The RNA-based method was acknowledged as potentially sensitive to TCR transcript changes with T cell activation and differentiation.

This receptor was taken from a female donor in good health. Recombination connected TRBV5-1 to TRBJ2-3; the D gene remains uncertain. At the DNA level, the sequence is TGCGCCAGCAGCTTGGGCCTCACAGATACGCAGTATTTT. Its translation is CASSLGLTDTQYF.